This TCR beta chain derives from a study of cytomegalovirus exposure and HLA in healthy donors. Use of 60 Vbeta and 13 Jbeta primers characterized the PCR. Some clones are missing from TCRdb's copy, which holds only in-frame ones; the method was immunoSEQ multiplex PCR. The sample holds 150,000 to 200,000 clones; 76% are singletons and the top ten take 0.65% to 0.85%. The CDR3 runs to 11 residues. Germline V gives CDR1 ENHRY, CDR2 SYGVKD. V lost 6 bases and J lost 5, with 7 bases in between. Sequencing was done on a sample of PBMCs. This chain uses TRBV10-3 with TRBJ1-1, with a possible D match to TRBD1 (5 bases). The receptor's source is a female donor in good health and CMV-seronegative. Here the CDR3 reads CAISGGTEAFF. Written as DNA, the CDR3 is TGTGCCATCAGCGGGGGGACTGAAGCTTTCTTT.